The rows below give T cell receptor beta chains drawn from one sample of a study of blood T cells in healthy people across ages. One entry per CDR3 protein results from TCRdb running MiXCR on the 5' RACE reads. This sample yields about 1.4 million distinct CDR3 sequences, of which approximately 59% are seen a single time; more than 6% belongs to the top ten. What was sequenced was blood. All receptors derive from a man aged 18-30 years in good health. Each CDR3 is given with its conserved first and last residue. A D gene is named only where the DNA matches it firmly. Clone size is not always given. Where it is, it says once, few, many or a class for expanded clones.

size	D	V	J	DNA	CDR3
-	TRBD1	TRBV4-1	TRBJ2-7	TGCACCAGCAGCCAAGGGACAGGGGACTACAATGAGCAGTACTTC	CTSSQGTGDYNEQYF
-	-	TRBV15	TRBJ2-7	TGTGCCACCAGCAGGGTGCTTACCTACGAGCAGTACTTC	CATSRVLTYEQYF
-	-	TRBV10-3	TRBJ1-1	TGTGCCATCAGTGAGTCGAACCCAAACACTGAAGCTTTCTTT	CAISESNPNTEAFF
-	-	TRBV20-1	TRBJ1-2	TGTGGCTGGGGCTATGGCTACACCTTC	CGWGYGYTF
-	TRBD2	TRBV7-6	TRBJ2-7	TGTGCCAGCAGCCCAACTAGCGGGAGGGCCCCGTTAGGAAACGAGCAGTACTTC	CASSPTSGRAPLGNEQYF
few	TRBD1	TRBV5-8	TRBJ1-6	TGTGCCAGCAGCTTCGCCGACAGGGGCAATTCACCCCTCCACTTT	CASSFADRGNSPLHF
-	-	TRBV7-6	TRBJ1-1	TGTGCCAGCAGCCCCATAAGTGTTGAAGCTTTCTTT	CASSPISVEAFF
-	-	TRBV4-3	TRBJ2-2	TGCGCCAGCAGCCAAGATCCGGCAGGGAGCGCCACCGGGGAGCTGTTTTTT	CASSQDPAGSATGELFF
-	-	TRBV2	TRBJ1-4	TGTGCCAGCAGTCCCAGTTTGTATGAAAAACTGTTTTTT	CASSPSLYEKLFF
few	TRBD1	TRBV20-1	TRBJ1-6	TGCAGTGCTATAGACAGGGCCAATTCACCCCTCCACTTT	CSAIDRANSPLHF
-	-	TRBV29-1	TRBJ2-7	TGCAGCGTCTCGGTCACCTACCCTTCCTACGAGCAGTACTTC	CSVSVTYPSYEQYF
-	TRBD2	TRBV6-6	TRBJ2-2	TGTGCCAGCAGTAAGCACGGGACTACGAACACCGGGGAGCTGTTTTTT	CASSKHGTTNTGELFF
-	-	TRBV10-3	TRBJ2-7	TGTGCCATCAGTGAAATGACTATTTCCTACGAGCAGTACTTC	CAISEMTISYEQYF
-	-	TRBV7-9	TRBJ1-2	TGTGCCAGCAGCCAGCCGGCAAATGGCTACACCTTC	CASSQPANGYTF
-	-	TRBV27	TRBJ1-2	TGTGCCAGCAGTCCTATCCACAGGGTTGTTTATGGCTACACCTTC	CASSPIHRVVYGYTF
-	-	TRBV6-2/TRBV6-3	TRBJ2-1	TGTGCCAGCAGTTACTCAGGGGACGGGTACAATGAGCAGTTCTTC	CASSYSGDGYNEQFF
-	-	TRBV29-1	TRBJ2-5	TGCAGCGGACGAGACGTACAAGAGACCCAGTACTTC	CSGRDVQETQYF
-	-	TRBV29-1	TRBJ1-2	TGCAGCGTTGATTTGGATGGGACGAAAGTCTATGGCTACACCTTC	CSVDLDGTKVYGYTF
few	-	TRBV7-2	TRBJ2-4	TGTGCCAGCAGCACCCAAACAGGGAGAGAGGCCAAAAACATTCAGTACTTC	CASSTQTGREAKNIQYF
few	-	TRBV18	TRBJ2-4	TGTGCCAGCTCACGGGAAGGGCTAGCCAAAAACATTCAGTACTTC	CASSREGLAKNIQYF
-	-	TRBV12-3/TRBV12-4	TRBJ1-1	TGTGCCAGCAGTTTGTTCGGGACGGCCGAAGCTTTCTTT	CASSLFGTAEAFF
many	-	TRBV20-1	TRBJ2-5	TGCAGTGCTAGAGGTCGTGACACGGAGACCCAGTACTTC	CSARGRDTETQYF
-	-	TRBV20-1	TRBJ2-5	TGCAGTGCTAGGGGTGGGACCGCACGAGAGACCCAGTACTTC	CSARGGTARETQYF
-	-	TRBV12-3/TRBV12-4	TRBJ2-4	TGTGCCAGCAGCGCCGCACCGCAGGGATCCAAAAACATTCAGTACTTC	CASSAAPQGSKNIQYF
-	TRBD1	TRBV6-1	TRBJ2-7	TGTGCCACCAAGAGGGACAGGAGCTCCTACGAGCAGTACTTC	CATKRDRSSYEQYF
-	-	TRBV9	TRBJ1-5	TGTGCCAGCAGCGTAAGTTGGTATAGCAATCAGCCCCAGCATTTT	CASSVSWYSNQPQHF
-	-	TRBV7-9	TRBJ2-5	TGTGCCAGCAGCTTAGCAGAGAAGAAGGAGACCCAGTACTTC	CASSLAEKKETQYF
once	-	TRBV5-1	TRBJ2-3	TGCGCCAGCAGCCCCTTCAAGACAGTTCCAGATACGCAGTATTTT	CASSPFKTVPDTQYF
-	TRBD2	TRBV20-1	TRBJ2-7	TGCAGTGCTAGAGATGTTAGCGGGCCCTACGAGCAGTACTTC	CSARDVSGPYEQYF
-	TRBD2	TRBV6-2/TRBV6-3	TRBJ2-7	TGTGCCAGCAGTTACGACCCCAAAGAGGGACTATCCTACGAGCAGTACTTC	CASSYDPKEGLSYEQYF
-	-	TRBV6-1	TRBJ2-3	TGTGCCAGCAGGGAGGACGGTATGAATACGCAGTATTTT	CASREDGMNTQYF
-	-	TRBV4-2	TRBJ1-2	TGTGCCAGCAGCCAGGAGGACAGCGCTAACTATAGCTACACCTTC	CASSQEDSANYSYTF
few	-	TRBV6-2/TRBV6-3	TRBJ2-2	TGTGCCAGCAGTTGGCAGGTCGGTGTCACCGGGGAGCTGTTTTTT	CASSWQVGVTGELFF
-	-	TRBV20-1	TRBJ2-7	TGCAGTGCTAGAGATGTAAGCTCGGGGCCCTACGAGCAGTACTTC	CSARDVSSGPYEQYF
-	-	TRBV28	TRBJ2-7	TGTGCCAGCAGTTTAACGGTCTTCTCCTACGAGCAGTACTTC	CASSLTVFSYEQYF
-	-	TRBV29-1	TRBJ2-1	TGCAGCGCAGGGGTAGGGACCTACAATGAGCAGTTCTTC	CSAGVGTYNEQFF
-	-	TRBV7-2	TRBJ2-7	TGTGCCAGCAGCTCTTGGTACGAGCAGTACTTC	CASSSWYEQYF
-	-	TRBV6-6	TRBJ2-3	TGTGCCAGCAGCGAACAGGGTATCATCACAGATACGCAGTATTTT	CASSEQGIITDTQYF
-	-	TRBV4-1	TRBJ2-3	TGCGCCAGCAGCCAAGTGGGTGACACAGATACGCAGTATTTT	CASSQVGDTDTQYF
-	-	TRBV6-5	TRBJ1-2	TGTGCCAGCAGTTCTCAGAATCTTTATGGCTACACCTTC	CASSSQNLYGYTF
-	TRBD1	TRBV12-3/TRBV12-4	TRBJ2-1	TGTGCCAGCAGTTTACCCCACCTCGACAGGGTCAATGAGCAGTTCTTC	CASSLPHLDRVNEQFF
-	TRBD1	TRBV29-1	TRBJ2-3	TGCAGCGTCGAGCGTGGACAGGGGACAGATACGCAGTATTTT	CSVERGQGTDTQYF
-	-	TRBV11-2	TRBJ2-5	TGTGCCAGCAGCCTACCTAGGGAGCGGACCCAAGAGACCCAGTACTTC	CASSLPRERTQETQYF
once	-	TRBV20-1	TRBJ2-3	TGCAGTGCTAGACGCGGGGACCGGGACGACGAATTTGGTACGCAGTATTTT	CSARRGDRDDEFGTQYF
-	-	TRBV7-9	TRBJ1-2	TGTGCCAGCAGCCCAACGTCAGGTGGGGTGGAGAGGGATGGCTACACCTTC	CASSPTSGGVERDGYTF
-	-	TRBV12-3/TRBV12-4	TRBJ2-4	TGTGCCTCCTCTCCCGTTCTAGCCAAAAACATTCAGTACTTC	CASSPVLAKNIQYF
once	-	TRBV4-1	TRBJ1-2	TGCGCCAGCAGCCCTGTAAAAGGAGTCTATGGCTACACCTTC	CASSPVKGVYGYTF
-	-	TRBV11-2	TRBJ1-3	TGTGCCAGCAGGGAGACAGGTTCTGGAAACACCATATATTTT	CASRETGSGNTIYF
-	TRBD1	TRBV29-1	TRBJ2-7	TGCAGCGTTGACCCCGGGACAGGGGACAGCGAGCAGTACTTC	CSVDPGTGDSEQYF
-	TRBD1	TRBV20-1	TRBJ2-7	TGCAGTGCTAGAGACGTAACAGGGGGCGAATCCGACGAGCAGTACTTC	CSARDVTGGESDEQYF
-	-	TRBV5-4	TRBJ1-2	TGTGCCAGCAGCTTGGAAAACAGCTTCTATGGCTACACCTTC	CASSLENSFYGYTF
few	TRBD1	TRBV2	TRBJ2-1	TGTGCCAGCAGCTCCGCAGGGGACAGGGGGTACAATGAGCAGTTCTTC	CASSSAGDRGYNEQFF
-	-	TRBV11-2	TRBJ1-1	TGTGCCAGCAGCTTAGTGTTGGATATGAACACTGAAGCTTTCTTT	CASSLVLDMNTEAFF